This T cell receptor (beta chain) appears in the sequencing data of a study of shared clonotypes between healthy human individuals (dated by TCRdb to about 2020). For the study in its entirety: A couple of women and three men aged 18 to 49 years were included in the cohort. For each donor, three plates each were used for CD4 naive and CD4 memory, two plates were used for CD8 naive, and one plate was used for CD8 memory. Leukapheresis yielded between about 0.9 and 9 billion PBMCs per donor. To increase sequencing depth and limit assay-specific biases, different laboratories used diverse techniques to prepare libraries and sequence TCR repertoires. To estimate repertoire size and how much clonotype sharing occurs between individuals, the study deeply sequenced the blood TCR repertoires of about five healthy adults. Study-wide findings and limitations: Because the study included only a small number of donors, the genetic and exposure-history diversity represented was limited. Clonotypes shared by all four sorted-subset donors showed higher generation probabilities than non-shared clonotypes. Sharing across a few donors was observed for about 4.8% of naive CD4, 3% to 4% of naive CD8, over 2% of memory CD4, and around 0.4% of memory CD8 clonotypes. Even with the large sequencing depth, rarefaction of the sorted-subset datasets indicated that sequencing was incomplete. Based on pairwise subsampling, the degree of clonotype sharing among donors was expected to be affected by sequencing depth. Sampling was limited to blood, and TCR repertoires in tissue likely differ from TCR repertoires in blood. Estimated clonotype richness was generally larger for naive than for memory subsets.

The CDR3 runs 16 amino acids, cysteine and phenylalanine included. The read is trimmed to its CDR3 DNA, 48 bases read in frame from base 1. V has 0 bases trimmed and J has 5 bases trimmed; junction bases matching no gene number 4. For CDR1 and CDR2, the germline V gene lists SGHRS and YFSETQ. On this clone itself: Its antigen is unknown. Per-base qualities were not stored, and no clone one base away is much larger.

CD8 naive samples were obtained by positive selection for CCR7 among CD45RO-negative cells, yielding a CD45RA+CCR7+ population from which TemRA cells were excluded. Healthy HIV-negative adults with no recently reported acute infections or vaccinations were included as donors. Every donor was a Caucasian adult living in Nashville, Tennessee, USA. After blood collection by leukapheresis, PBMCs were isolated using Ficoll-Histopaque density gradient centrifugation and then cryopreserved in the vapor phase of liquid nitrogen. Analytical flow cytometry was used to check the purity and quantity of every magnetically sorted T cell population. From each sorted fraction, genomic DNA was isolated and quantified by UV absorbance on a Nanodrop 2000c. TCR CDR3 regions were amplified from genomic DNA by multiplex PCR using the deep immunoSEQ assay. Extracted genomic DNA from each cell subset was spread evenly across all wells of several immunoSEQ 96-well plates, with each plate serving as a replicate. For sorted subsets, approximately 0.2 ug of genomic DNA, equivalent to around 29,000 T cell genomes, went into each replicate PCR. Purified libraries were quantified with a Qubit 3.0 fluorometer, sized on a Bioanalyzer 2100, and re-quantified with the KAPA Library Quantification kit. Every immunoSEQ 96-well plate was sequenced on a separate single-read 150-cycle Illumina NextSeq 550 flow cell. The source study handled its data this way. Because the immunoSEQ output included only junctional sequences and no quality scores, the filtering could not be the same as the filtering used for full-length reads. Sequences were annotated with PyIR, a Python wrapper for IgBLAST v1.9, and V/J genes and CDR3 were assigned using IMGT germline references. Reads with weak V/J assignments (E-value above 1e-6), missing CDR3, stop codons, out-of-frame junctions, or ambiguous translated residues were removed. V3J clonotypes were defined as sequences sharing an identical inferred V gene, J gene, and CDR3 amino acid sequence. To compute the percentage overlap between repertoires, the number of shared unique clonotypes was divided by the size of the smaller repertoire. RTK rarefaction, the Chao1 estimator, and Recon v2.1 estimates of unobserved clonotypes were used to assess repertoire richness. Generation probabilities for all TCRbeta clonotypes obtained by the gDNA method from a few donors were computed using OLGA. This immuneACCESS table, as held by TCRdb, lists in-frame sequences with V and J called but not all clones. Of the missing ones, under half trace to an unresolved V gene in checked studies; the others have no known cause. The V and J calls and clone size are taken from that table; D and trimming were inferred from the DNA. The sample table holds around 560,000 clones, of which 85% to 95% were seen once. Over 0.1% of the sample goes to the ten largest clones.

The source is a woman aged 25 to 39 in good health. The chain is assembled from TRBV5-1 and TRBJ2-2, and 10 junction bases match TRBD2. The sequenced sample consisted of naive CD8+ T cells sorted from blood. Read against the paper, the sample's cell subset or site label means: CD45RA+CCR7+. The sequenced DNA: TGCGCCAGCAGCTTGGCCTCTAGCGGGAGTACCGGGGAGCTGTTTTTT. The translation is CASSLASSGSTGELFF.